This entry features one T cell receptor beta chain sequence. The sample belongs to a study of blood T cell repertoires in COVID-19. Study overall: Sites across the United States, Italy and Spain contributed samples from acute and convalescent COVID-19. T cells, B-cell-depleted T cells, or PBMCs provided the cDNA or gDNA that served as material.

Clones were read by immunoSEQ multiplex PCR, and TCRdb kept only the in-frame ones, dropping some. The sample includes some 380,000 clones, around 90% of them seen just once. CDR1 and CDR2 (germline): SEHNR, FQNEAQ (reference sequence). V was clipped by 7 bases and J by 5 bases; unmatched bases: 6. The CDR3 is 13 amino acids. Ages ranged from 18 to 89 years, with residence in about 24 US areas. The source material was PBMCs or T cells enriched from blood (not recorded which). The sequence derives from a woman between 35 and 50 years old with acute COVID-19. The V call is TRBV7-9, the J call TRBJ2-5; 8 nucleotides line up with TRBD1. The CDR3 region is CASKRTGLETQYF. The CDR3 region has the DNA TGTGCCAGCAAGAGGACAGGGCTGGAGACCCAGTACTTC.